Presented here are 21 T cell receptor beta chains from one specimen sequenced in a study of brain T cells in children with intractable seizures. The method was immunoSEQ multiplex PCR; TCRdb's version includes in-frame clones alone and lacks a portion of them. The table records 95,000 to 120,000 clones, approximately 94% of them present only once. The specimen comprised peripheral blood, sampled at surgery. The receptors originated from a boy less than two years old with hemimegalencephaly and intractable seizures.

The V gene is TRBV10-3, the J gene TRBJ1-3, with D unclear. The V end was cut by 1 base, the J end by 2 bases, with 9 bases between. The CDR3 is 15 amino acids. Germline lookup yields CDR1 ENHRY and CDR2 SYGVKD. The CDR3 spells CAISEFGVAGNTIYF. The CDR3 nucleotides read TGTGCCATCAGTGAGTTCGGGGTAGCTGGAAACACCATATATTTT.

The chain recombines TRBV5-1 with TRBJ2-3; D is unresolved. The length of the CDR3 is 15 residues. Trimming left V 0 bases short and J 1 base short, with 9 bases between. From germline, CDR1 is SGHRS and CDR2 YFSETQ. CDR3 amino acids: CASSLDATGTDTQYF. CDR3 coding DNA: TGCGCCAGCAGCTTGGACGCCACCGGCACAGATACGCAGTATTTT.

V is TRBV28 and J is TRBJ1-1; D unresolved. CDR3 length equals 16 residues. From germline, CDR1 is MDHEN and CDR2 SYDVKM. Between the trimmed V and J ends, which lost 1 base and 3 bases, there was a span of 15 bases. CDR3 DNA sequence: TGTGCCAGCAGTTTATCGGCCGGTGCGGGGTACACTGAAGCTTTCTTT. Translated, it gives CASSLSAGAGYTEAFF.

This sequence joins TRBV10-3 and TRBJ2-7; 8 nucleotides agree with TRBD2. From germline, CDR1 is ENHRY and CDR2 SYGVKD. The CDR3 totals 15 residues. J lost 5 bases, V lost 7 bases, and 13 bases had no gene match. The CDR3 DNA is TGTGCCATCAATAAAATAGGCATCGGGGGGGACGAGCAGTACTTC. This sequence encodes CAINKIGIGGDEQYF.

This clone was recorded once. The chain employs TRBV2 and TRBJ2-5; D is ambiguous. This CDR3 has 14 residues. V lost 1 base to trimming and J lost 5 bases, with 11 bases between them. The germline V gene encodes CDR1 SNHLY and CDR2 FYNNEI. CDR3 coding DNA: TGTGCCAGCAGTGAAGATTACGCGGTCGAGACCCAGTACTTC. Translation gives CASSEDYAVETQYF.

The V and J genes are TRBV19 and TRBJ1-2; 9 nucleotides agree with TRBD1. Losses at the gene ends were 5 bases for V and 2 bases for J; bases not matched to a gene: 3. There are 14 residues in the CDR3. Germline values: CDR1 LNHDA, CDR2 SQIVND (reference sequence). The CDR3 sequence: CASSVQGANYGYTF. The CDR3 DNA reads as TGTGCCAGTAGTGTACAGGGGGCGAACTATGGCTACACCTTC.

V usage is TRBV6-1 and J usage is TRBJ1-6, with D perhaps matching TRBD1 (5 bases). CDR1 is MNHNS, CDR2 SASEGT, per germline. The CDR3 runs 15 residues. V lost 0 bases to trimming and J lost 7 bases, with 10 bases between them. For the CDR3, the DNA is TGTGCCAGCAGTGAAGCCGGGACTGAAAATTCACCCCTCCACTTT. Protein product: CASSEAGTENSPLHF.

J is TRBJ2-5 and V is TRBV7-9, with D perhaps being TRBD1 or TRBD2 (5 bases each). V dropped 4 bases and J dropped 1 base, with 10 bases sitting between them. The germline gives CDR1 SEHNR, CDR2 FQNEAQ (reference sequence). This CDR3 comprises 14 residues. The CDR3 reads CASSWGTAQETQYF. The CDR3 DNA reads TGTGCCAGCAGCTGGGGGACGGCCCAAGAGACCCAGTACTTC.

This clone has just one count. In nucleotides, the CDR3 is TGTGCCAGCAGTCTCGGGGTAGCGGGAGGCTACGAGCAGTACTTC. Encoded protein: CASSLGVAGGYEQYF. The chain is built from TRBV2 and TRBJ2-7; TRBD2 agrees at 10 bases. In germline, CDR1 is SNHLY, CDR2 FYNNEI. The CDR3 totals 15 residues. Trimming cost V 5 bases and J 3 bases; bases outside gene matches: 7.

The chain employs TRBV27 and TRBJ1-4, with D unclear. This CDR3 spans 13 amino acids. V was clipped by 7 bases and J by 8 bases, with 14 bases between them. Per germline, CDR1 MNHEY and CDR2 SMNVEV (reference sequence). CDR3 coding DNA: TGTGCCAGCAAAATGTTGGGTCCGGAAAAACTGTTTTTT. Translating it yields CASKMLGPEKLFF.

The CDR3 here is CASSPTASYGYTF. In DNA, the CDR3 is TGTGCCAGCAGCCCAACCGCGTCCTATGGCTACACCTTC. The chain joins TRBV28 to TRBJ1-2; D is unresolved. Trimming cost V 6 bases and J 4 bases, with 12 bases left between them. The CDR3 totals 13 residues. The germline V gene encodes CDR1 MDHEN and CDR2 SYDVKM.

The CDR3 spells CASSLVGSEQYF. For the CDR3, the DNA is TGTGCCAGCAGCCTTGTTGGCAGCGAGCAGTACTTC. The chain combines TRBV7-9 with TRBJ2-7; the D is unclear. V was pared by 5 bases and J by 6 bases, with 11 bases between. CDR1 SEHNR and CDR2 FQNEAQ come from the germline V gene (reference sequence). This CDR3 has 12 amino acids.

The chain carries TRBV5-4 and TRBJ2-3; D gene unclear. Germline CDR1 reads SGHNT; CDR2 reads YYREEE (reference sequence). Trimming took 8 bases from V and 0 from J, leaving 10 bases between them. This CDR3 spans 13 amino acids. Here the CDR3 DNA reads TGTGCCAGTTCGCCTTTTAGCACAGATACGCAGTATTTT. Translated, it gives CASSPFSTDTQYF.

The rearrangement links TRBV4-1 to TRBJ2-7; TRBD2 aligns across 10 bases. V lost 4 bases to trimming and J lost 6 bases; unmatched junction nucleotides: 15. This CDR3 is built from 17 residues. Germline V gene sequence: CDR1 MGHRA, CDR2 YSYEKL. CDR3 residues: CASSPPRRALAGTEQYF. The CDR3 DNA reads as TGCGCCAGCAGCCCCCCACGGCGGGCACTAGCGGGAACCGAGCAGTACTTC.

The chain joins TRBV6-5 to TRBJ2-3, with a tentative D call TRBD2 (5 bases). With 5 bases removed from V and 2 bases from J, the gap between germline ends came to 14 bases. Germline CDR1 MNHEY, CDR2 SVGAGI. The CDR3 is 15 residues long. CDR3 loop: CASSRGLLNTDTQYF. The CDR3 bases are TGTGCCAGCAGTCGAGGGCTCCTGAACACAGATACGCAGTATTTT.

The chain employs TRBV5-5 and TRBJ2-7; weak D call: TRBD2 (5 bases). V was cut by 6 bases and J by 0 bases, with 19 bases left in between. From germline, CDR1 is SGHKS and CDR2 YYEKEE (reference sequence). The CDR3 is made up of 16 amino acids. This CDR3 is CASTPREGSYSYEQYF. The CDR3, as DNA: TGTGCCAGCACCCCCCGAGAGGGTTCGTACTCCTACGAGCAGTACTTC.

V gene TRBV24-1 combines with J gene TRBJ2-5, with 10 bases aligning to TRBD2. Germline V CDR1 and CDR2: KGHDR, SFDVKD. This CDR3 is 15 amino acids long. After removal of 0 bases from V and 4 bases from J, the junction contained 1 base not matched to a gene. The CDR3 is CATSDLASGGETQYF. The CDR3 region has the DNA TGTGCCACCAGTGATTTGGCTAGCGGGGGAGAGACCCAGTACTTC.

This chain uses TRBV9 with TRBJ2-1; no reliable D call. The CDR3 extends over 15 amino acids. CDR1 SGDLS and CDR2 YYNGEE come from the germline V gene. The V end was cut by 0 bases, the J end by 4 bases, with 11 bases between. The CDR3 DNA reads TGTGCCAGCAGCGTAGGGGCGAATCCTTACAATGAGCAGTTCTTC. It encodes CASSVGANPYNEQFF.

The chain employs TRBV21-1 and TRBJ2-1; whether TRBD2, the table's D call, matches the DNA was not checked. TRBV21-1 is a known pseudogene. The CDR3 is 15 residues long. The CDR3 nucleotides are TGTGCCAGCAGCGAACTAGCGGGGTGCTACAATGAGCAGTTCTTC. Protein product: CASSELAGCYNEQFF.

This chain connects TRBV19 to TRBJ2-3; possibly TRBD2 for D (5 bases). Trimming left V 10 bases short and J 0 bases short, with 23 bases between. Germline assignment: CDR1 LNHDA and CDR2 SQIVND (reference sequence). This CDR3 region has 17 residues. The CDR3 region is CATRGRGSITSTDTQYF. Written as DNA, the CDR3 is TGTGCCACCCGAGGTCGTGGGAGTATCACTAGCACAGATACGCAGTATTTT. Full variable domain (remainder filled in from reference TRBV19 and TRBJ2-3): DGGITQSPKYLFRKEGQNVTLSCEQNLNHDAMYWYRQDPGQGLRLIYYSQIVNDFQKGDIAEGYSVSREKKESFPLTVTSAQKNPTAFYLCATRGRGSITSTDTQYFGPGTRLTVL.

V gene TRBV6-6 combines with J gene TRBJ1-5; TRBD1 agrees at 7 bases. The CDR3 contains 15 residues. The V gene's germline CDR1 is MNHNY and CDR2 SVGAGI (reference sequence). The junction had 9 bases not matched to a gene; V was cut back by 6 bases and J by 4 bases. The CDR3 reads CASRGQDRPNQPQHF. The CDR3 DNA reads TGTGCCAGCAGAGGGCAGGACAGGCCTAATCAGCCCCAGCATTTT.